The TCR beta chain described here comes from a study of control samples from healthy donors and cancer patients. Deletions cut 4 bases from V and 0 bases from J, with 7 bases between. There are 14 residues in the CDR3. Per the germline V gene, CDR1 is SNHLY and CDR2 is FYNNEI. Profiled with immunoSEQ multiplex PCR; TCRdb holds only in-frame clones, not every one. The top ten clones hold around 2.5% of a sample with around 110,000 clones, 88% of them seen once. The V gene is TRBV2, the J gene TRBJ1-3; D unclear. This TCR was sampled from a woman in her 70s in good health. The specimen was blood. The CDR3 protein is CASSAHGSGNTIYF. The CDR3 bases are TGTGCCAGCAGTGCGCACGGCTCTGGAAACACCATATATTTT.